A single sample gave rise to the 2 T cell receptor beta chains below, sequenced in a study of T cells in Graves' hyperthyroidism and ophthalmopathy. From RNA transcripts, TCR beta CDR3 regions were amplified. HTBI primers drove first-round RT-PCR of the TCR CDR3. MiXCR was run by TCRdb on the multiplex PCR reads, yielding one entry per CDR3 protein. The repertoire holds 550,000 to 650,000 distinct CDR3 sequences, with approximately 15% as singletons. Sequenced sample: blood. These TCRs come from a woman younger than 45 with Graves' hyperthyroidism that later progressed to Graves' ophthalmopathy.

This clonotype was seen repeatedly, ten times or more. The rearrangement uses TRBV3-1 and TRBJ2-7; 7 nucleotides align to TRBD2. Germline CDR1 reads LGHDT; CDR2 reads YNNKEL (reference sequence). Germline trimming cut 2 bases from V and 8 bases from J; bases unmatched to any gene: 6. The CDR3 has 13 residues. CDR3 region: CASSQILASQQYF. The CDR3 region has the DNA TGTGCCAGCAGCCAAATACTAGCGTCCCAGCAGTACTTC.

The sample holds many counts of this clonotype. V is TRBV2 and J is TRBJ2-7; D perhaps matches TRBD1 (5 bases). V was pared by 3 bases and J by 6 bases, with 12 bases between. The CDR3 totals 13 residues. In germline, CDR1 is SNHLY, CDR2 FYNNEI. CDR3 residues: CASSEAQGSEQYF. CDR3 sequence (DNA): TGTGCCAGCAGTGAGGCCCAGGGTAGCGAGCAGTACTTC.